Included here is one T cell receptor beta chain sequence, with context. This entry is derived from a study of blood T cell repertoires in COVID-19. Trimming left V 2 bases short and J 0 bases short, with 3 bases between. Germline CDR1 and CDR2: SGHAT and FQDESV (reference sequence). This CDR3 is built from 13 residues. Here immunoSEQ multiplex PCR was the method, and the copy in TCRdb shows in-frame clones only, minus some. The data hold about 94,000 clones, with 86% observed a single time. The TCR comes from a woman aged 55-70 years in a cohort sampled during active or convalescent COVID-19. V gene TRBV11-1 combines with J gene TRBJ2-3; D uncertain. Sequenced input: peripheral blood. DNA for the CDR3: TGTGCCAGCAGCTTACGTAGCACAGATACGCAGTATTTT. It is translated as CASSLRSTDTQYF.